This TCR beta chain was captured by sequencing in a study of blood T cell repertoires in COVID-19. Germline CDR1 and CDR2: SGHTA and FQGNSA. The CDR3 runs to 16 residues. With 2 bases clipped from V and 7 bases from J, the junction kept 9 bases outside the gene matches. TCRdb's copy holds only in-frame clones and misses some; the assay was immunoSEQ multiplex PCR. This sample has about 160,000 clones, with roughly 93% found just once. The sequencing sample was made of peripheral blood. This receptor was taken from a woman in her forties or fifties with acute or convalescent COVID-19. The rearrangement uses TRBV7-2 and TRBJ1-5, with 9 bases aligning to TRBD1. DNA of the CDR3: TGTGCCAGCAGCTTATCGTTCGACAGGGGGGGGCAGCCCCAGCATTTT. Its protein product is CASSLSFDRGGQPQHF.